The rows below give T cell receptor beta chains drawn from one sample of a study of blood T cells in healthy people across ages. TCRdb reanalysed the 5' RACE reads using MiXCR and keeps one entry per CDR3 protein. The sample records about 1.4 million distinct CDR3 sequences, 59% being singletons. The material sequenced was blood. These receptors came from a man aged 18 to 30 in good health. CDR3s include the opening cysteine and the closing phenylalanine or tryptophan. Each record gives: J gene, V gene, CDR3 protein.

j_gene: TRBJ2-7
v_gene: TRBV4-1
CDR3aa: CASSQEGAKGYEQYF

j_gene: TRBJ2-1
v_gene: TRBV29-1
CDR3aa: CSVETVNRAEYNEQFF

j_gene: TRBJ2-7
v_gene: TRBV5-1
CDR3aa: CASSVHRETYEQYF

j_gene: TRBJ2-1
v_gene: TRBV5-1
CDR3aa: CASSLVEAGGSEQFF

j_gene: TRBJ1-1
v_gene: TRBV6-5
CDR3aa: CASKQGDLTEAFF

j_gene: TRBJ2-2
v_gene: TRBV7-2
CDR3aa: CASSHEDGPGELFF

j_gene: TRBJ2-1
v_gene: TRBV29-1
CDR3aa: CSGERDQDEQFF

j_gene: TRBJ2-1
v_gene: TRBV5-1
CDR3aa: CASAPVAGDVEQFF

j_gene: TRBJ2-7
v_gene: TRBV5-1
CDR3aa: CASSLLGDRTYEQYF

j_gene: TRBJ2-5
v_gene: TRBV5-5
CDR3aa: CASSSAGAWGETQYF